The 8 T cell receptor beta chains below come from one sample, sequenced in a study of shared clonotypes between healthy human individuals. Using immunoSEQ multiplex PCR, the repertoire was profiled, and TCRdb retains in-frame clones only, with some absent. The sample gives roughly 2,000,000 clones, 80% to 95% of which show up once; more than 1.5% is in the top ten. As defined, naive CD8 cells were CD45RO-negative and positively selected for CCR7, with terminally differentiated effector memory CD45RA+ cells excluded. What was sequenced was naive CD8+ T cells from PBMCs. Receptors were obtained from a man aged 18 to 30 in good health. Some clones in this sample may be carry-over from other donors' samples.

The chain links TRBV7-9 to TRBJ1-2; D gene ambiguous. Trimming took 1 base from V and 2 from J, leaving 8 bases between them. Germline V gene lookup returns CDR1 SEHNR and CDR2 FQNEAQ (reference sequence). CDR3 size: 14 residues. CDR3 bases: TGTGCCAGCAGCTTAGAGGGAGGAAACTATGGCTACACCTTC. Translation gives CASSLEGGNYGYTF.

J is TRBJ2-3 and V is TRBV7-6; 7 bases agree with TRBD1. The CDR3 is 14 residues long. From germline, CDR1 is SGHVS and CDR2 FNYEAQ. Trimming at V came to 1 base and at J to 14 bases, leaving 12 bases not matched to a gene. The CDR3 sequence is CASSLELGAGGVYF. The CDR3, as DNA: TGTGCCAGCAGCTTAGAACTCGGGGCAGGGGGAGTGTATTTT. The complete variable domain, with remaining parts taken from reference TRBV7-6 and TRBJ2-3, reads GAGVSQSPRYKVTKRGQDVALRCDPISGHVSLYWYRQALGQGPEFLTYFNYEAQQDKSGLPNDRFSAERPEGSISTLTIQRTEQRDSAMYRCASSLELGAGGVYFGPGTRLTVL.

The V call is TRBV6-5, the J call TRBJ2-7; D tentatively reads TRBD1 or TRBD2 (5 bases each). This CDR3 region has 15 residues. Germline V gene data show CDR1 as MNHEY and CDR2 as SVGAGI. V gave up 6 bases and J gave up 5 bases, with 20 bases separating them. The CDR3 here is CASSPPGRAGHEQYF. The CDR3 DNA reads as TGTGCCAGCAGCCCCCCGGGAAGGGCAGGGCACGAGCAGTACTTC.

The chain has TRBV11-3 and TRBJ1-5; 9 positions agree with TRBD1. Looked up from germline, CDR1 is SGHNT and CDR2 is YENEEA. With V trimmed by 1 base and J by 0 bases, 10 bases remained unmatched. The CDR3 contains 19 residues. The CDR3 DNA reads as TGTGCCAGCAGCTTAGGGGGGGACAGGGTGAGAATTAGCAATCAGCCCCAGCATTTT. It yields the protein CASSLGGDRVRISNQPQHF.

The chain couples TRBV2 to TRBJ2-7, with 8 bases aligning to TRBD1. The V and J ends lost 4 bases and 0 bases, in that order; junction bases with no gene match: 5. Per germline, CDR1 SNHLY and CDR2 FYNNEI. CDR3 length: 15 residues. The CDR3 sequence is CASSGPGQASYEQYF. CDR3 bases: TGTGCCAGCAGTGGTCCGGGACAGGCCTCCTACGAGCAGTACTTC.

V is TRBV19 and J is TRBJ2-1; 8 bases fit TRBD1. The germline gives CDR1 LNHDA, CDR2 SQIVND (reference sequence). This CDR3 region has 15 residues. The junction had 6 bases not matched to a gene; V was cut back by 0 bases and J by 8 bases. The CDR3 DNA reads as TGTGCCAGTAGTATAGAACGACAGGGGTCCCATGAGCAGTTCTTC. Its protein is CASSIERQGSHEQFF.

The chain uses TRBV27 and TRBJ2-7, with D unresolved. The CDR3 has 14 residues. V was cut by 10 bases and J by 0 bases, with 16 bases left in between. In germline, CDR1 is MNHEY, CDR2 SMNVEV (reference sequence). The DNA for the CDR3 is TGTGCCACCAGATATGGCGAAAGCTCCTACGAGCAGTACTTC. Translation: CATRYGESSYEQYF.

This clone is a singleton in its sample. The chain links TRBV28 to TRBJ2-7; 9 bases agree with TRBD2. The CDR3 covers 16 residues. The J segment lost 0 bases and the V segment lost 1 base, leaving 4 bases of the junction unmatched. Per the germline V gene, CDR1 is MDHEN and CDR2 is SYDVKM. The chain's CDR3 is CASSLLLAGSSYEQYF. In DNA, the CDR3 is TGTGCCAGCAGTTTATTGCTAGCGGGAAGCTCCTACGAGCAGTACTTC.